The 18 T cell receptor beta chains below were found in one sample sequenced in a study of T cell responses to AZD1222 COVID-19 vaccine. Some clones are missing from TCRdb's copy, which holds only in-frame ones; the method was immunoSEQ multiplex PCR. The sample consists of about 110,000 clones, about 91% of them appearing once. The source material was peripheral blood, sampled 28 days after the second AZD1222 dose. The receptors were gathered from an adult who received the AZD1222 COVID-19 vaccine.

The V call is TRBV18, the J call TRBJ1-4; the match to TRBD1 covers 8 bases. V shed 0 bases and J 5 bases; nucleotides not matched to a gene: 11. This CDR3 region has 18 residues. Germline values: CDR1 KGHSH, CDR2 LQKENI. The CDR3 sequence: CASSPPPSGQALNEKLFF. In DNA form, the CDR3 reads TGTGCCAGCTCACCACCCCCGTCGGGACAGGCCCTGAATGAAAAACTGTTTTTT.

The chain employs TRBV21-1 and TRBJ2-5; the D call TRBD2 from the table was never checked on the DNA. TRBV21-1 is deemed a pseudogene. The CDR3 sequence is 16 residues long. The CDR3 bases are TGTGCCAGCAGCAAAGCGGTACGGGGGGCCCAAGAGACCCAGTACTTC. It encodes CASSKAVRGAQETQYF.

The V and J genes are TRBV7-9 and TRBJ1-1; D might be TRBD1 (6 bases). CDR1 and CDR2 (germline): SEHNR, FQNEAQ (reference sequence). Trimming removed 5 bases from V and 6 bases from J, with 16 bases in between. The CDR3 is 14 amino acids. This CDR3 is CASSTDRHISEAFF. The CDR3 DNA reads TGTGCCAGCAGCACAGACAGGCATATATCTGAAGCTTTCTTT. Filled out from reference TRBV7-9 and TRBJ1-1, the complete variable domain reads DTGVSQNPRHKITKRGQNVTFRCDPISEHNRLYWYRQTLGQGPEFLTYFQNEAQLEKSRLLSDRFSAERPKGSFSTLEIQRTEQGDSAMYLCASSTDRHISEAFFGQGTRLTVV.

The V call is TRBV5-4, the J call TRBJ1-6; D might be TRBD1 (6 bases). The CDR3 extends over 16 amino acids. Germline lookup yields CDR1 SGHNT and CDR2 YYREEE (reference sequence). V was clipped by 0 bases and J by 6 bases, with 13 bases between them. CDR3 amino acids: CASSLGGAQGNSPLHF. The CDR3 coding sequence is TGTGCCAGCAGCTTGGGGGGGGCGCAGGGTAATTCACCCCTCCACTTT.

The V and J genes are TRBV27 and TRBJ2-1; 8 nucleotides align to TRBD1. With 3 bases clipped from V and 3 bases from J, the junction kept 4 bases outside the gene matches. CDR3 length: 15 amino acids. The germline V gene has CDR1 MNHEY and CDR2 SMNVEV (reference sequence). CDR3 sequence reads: CASSLTGDIYNEQFF. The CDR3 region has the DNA TGTGCCAGCAGTTTGACAGGGGATATCTACAATGAGCAGTTCTTC.

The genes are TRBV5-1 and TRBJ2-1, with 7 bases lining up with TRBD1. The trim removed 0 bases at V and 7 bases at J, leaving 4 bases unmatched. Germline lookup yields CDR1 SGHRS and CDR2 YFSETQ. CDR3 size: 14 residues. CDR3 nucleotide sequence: TGCGCCAGCAGCTTGGAGACAGGGTGGAATGAGCAGTTCTTC. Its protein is CASSLETGWNEQFF.

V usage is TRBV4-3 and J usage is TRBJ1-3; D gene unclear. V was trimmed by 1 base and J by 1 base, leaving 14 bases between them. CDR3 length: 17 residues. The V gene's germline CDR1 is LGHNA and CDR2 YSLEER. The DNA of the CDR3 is TGCGCCAGCAGCCAAGGGGCCTCAGGAAGGTCTGGAAACACCATATATTTT. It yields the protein CASSQGASGRSGNTIYF.

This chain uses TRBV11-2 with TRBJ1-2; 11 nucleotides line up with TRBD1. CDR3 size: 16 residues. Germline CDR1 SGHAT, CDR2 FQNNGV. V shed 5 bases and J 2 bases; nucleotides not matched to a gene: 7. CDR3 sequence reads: CASSPAGTGGNYGYTF. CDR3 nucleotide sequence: TGTGCCAGCAGCCCTGCCGGGACAGGGGGAAACTATGGCTACACCTTC.

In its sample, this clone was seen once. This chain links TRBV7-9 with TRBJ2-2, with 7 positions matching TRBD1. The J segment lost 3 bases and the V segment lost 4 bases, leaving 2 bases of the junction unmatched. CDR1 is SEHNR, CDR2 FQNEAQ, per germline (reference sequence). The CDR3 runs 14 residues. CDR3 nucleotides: TGTGCCAGCAGCTCCACAGGGGACACCGGGGAGCTGTTTTTT. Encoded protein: CASSSTGDTGELFF.

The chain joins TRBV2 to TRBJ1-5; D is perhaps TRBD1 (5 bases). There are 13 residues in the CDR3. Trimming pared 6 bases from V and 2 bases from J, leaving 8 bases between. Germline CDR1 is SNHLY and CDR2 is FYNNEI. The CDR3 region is CASRPTGNQPQHF. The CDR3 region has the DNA TGTGCCAGCAGGCCGACAGGCAATCAGCCCCAGCATTTT. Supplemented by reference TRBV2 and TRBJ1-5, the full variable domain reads EPEVTQTPSHQVTQMGQEVILRCVPISNHLYFYWYRQILGQKVEFLVSFYNNEISEKSEIFDDQFSVERPDGSNFTLKIRSTKLEDSAMYFCASRPTGNQPQHFGDGTRLSIL.

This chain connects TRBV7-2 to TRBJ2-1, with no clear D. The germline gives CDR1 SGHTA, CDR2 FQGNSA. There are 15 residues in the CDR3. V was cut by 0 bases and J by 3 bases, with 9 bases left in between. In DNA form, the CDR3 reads TGTGCCAGCAGCTTAGCTCCGGGCGACTACAATGAGCAGTTCTTC. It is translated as CASSLAPGDYNEQFF.

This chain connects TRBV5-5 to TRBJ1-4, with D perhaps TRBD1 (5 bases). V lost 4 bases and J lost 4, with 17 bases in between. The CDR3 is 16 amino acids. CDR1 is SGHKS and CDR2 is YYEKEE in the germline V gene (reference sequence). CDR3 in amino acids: CASSATPGIRNEKLFF. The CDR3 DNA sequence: TGTGCCAGCAGCGCGACCCCAGGGATCCGTAATGAAAAACTGTTTTTT.

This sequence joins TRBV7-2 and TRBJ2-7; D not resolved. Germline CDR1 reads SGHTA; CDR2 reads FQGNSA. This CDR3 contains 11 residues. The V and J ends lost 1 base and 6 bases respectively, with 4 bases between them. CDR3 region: CASSLVFEQYF. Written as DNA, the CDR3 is TGTGCCAGCAGCTTAGTTTTCGAGCAGTACTTC.

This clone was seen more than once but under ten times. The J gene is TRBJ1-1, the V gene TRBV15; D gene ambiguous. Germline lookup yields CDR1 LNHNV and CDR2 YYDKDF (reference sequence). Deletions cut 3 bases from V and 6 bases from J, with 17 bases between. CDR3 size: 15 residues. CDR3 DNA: TGTGCCACCAGCAGCAGGAGGACGGCCGGGGCTGAAGCTTTCTTT. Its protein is CATSSRRTAGAEAFF.

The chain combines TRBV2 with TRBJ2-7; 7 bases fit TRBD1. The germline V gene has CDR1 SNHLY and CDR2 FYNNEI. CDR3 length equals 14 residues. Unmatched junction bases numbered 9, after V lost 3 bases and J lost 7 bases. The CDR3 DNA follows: TGTGCCAGCAGTGACCCGACAGGGCCGGGAGAGCAGTACTTC. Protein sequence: CASSDPTGPGEQYF.

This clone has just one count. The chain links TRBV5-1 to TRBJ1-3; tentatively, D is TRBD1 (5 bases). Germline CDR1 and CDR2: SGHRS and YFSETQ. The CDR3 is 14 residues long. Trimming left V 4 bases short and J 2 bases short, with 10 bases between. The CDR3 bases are TGCGCCAGCAGCGGTGAAGGGGCTGGAAACACCATATATTTT. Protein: CASSGEGAGNTIYF.

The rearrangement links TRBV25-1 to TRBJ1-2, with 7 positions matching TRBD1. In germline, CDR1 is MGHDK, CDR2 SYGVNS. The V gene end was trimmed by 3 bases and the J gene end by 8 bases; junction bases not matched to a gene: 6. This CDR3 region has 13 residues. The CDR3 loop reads CASSDDRAGGYTF. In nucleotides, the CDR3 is TGTGCCAGCAGTGACGACAGGGCAGGCGGCTACACCTTC.

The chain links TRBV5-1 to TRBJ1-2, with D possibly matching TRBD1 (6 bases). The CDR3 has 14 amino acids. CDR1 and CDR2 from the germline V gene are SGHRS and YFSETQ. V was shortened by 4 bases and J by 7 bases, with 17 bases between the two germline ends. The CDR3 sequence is CASSPGDKNGGYTF. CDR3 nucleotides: TGCGCCAGCAGCCCAGGGGATAAGAATGGTGGCTACACCTTC.